The entry below gives a single T cell receptor beta chain sequence along with its context. Its antigen remains unknown. Other DNA sequences in this specimen translate into the identical CDR3. This sample is part of a study of graft-versus-host responses after intestinal transplantation. Overall study: In this cohort, recipients had multivisceral, liver-intestinal, or isolated intestinal transplants. Study-wide results and caveats: GvH clones detected in recipient marrow included some appearing first in ileum or blood. Early declines in HvG clones that occurred post-transplant were associated with peak circulating GvH clone levels.

Trimming took 4 bases from V and 5 from J, leaving 17 bases between them. Germline loops: CDR1 MGHRA, CDR2 YSYEKL. The CDR3 runs to 15 residues. Only in-frame clones appear in the TCRdb table, and some are missing; sequencing was by immunoSEQ multiplex PCR. There are approximately 130,000 clones in the sample; more than 80% occur only once, and about 0.16% lies in the top ten. This clonotype was obtained from a human donor who received an intestinal transplant. The material sequenced was unstimulated CD4+ T cells sorted from spleen or lymph node cells, taken before intestinal transplant. The rearrangement uses TRBV4-1 and TRBJ1-2; TRBD1 is a possible D gene (6 bases). The CDR3 DNA reads as TGCGCCAGCAGCCTAACGGCGGGGGGCGCATATGGCTACACCTTC. It translates to CASSLTAGGAYGYTF.